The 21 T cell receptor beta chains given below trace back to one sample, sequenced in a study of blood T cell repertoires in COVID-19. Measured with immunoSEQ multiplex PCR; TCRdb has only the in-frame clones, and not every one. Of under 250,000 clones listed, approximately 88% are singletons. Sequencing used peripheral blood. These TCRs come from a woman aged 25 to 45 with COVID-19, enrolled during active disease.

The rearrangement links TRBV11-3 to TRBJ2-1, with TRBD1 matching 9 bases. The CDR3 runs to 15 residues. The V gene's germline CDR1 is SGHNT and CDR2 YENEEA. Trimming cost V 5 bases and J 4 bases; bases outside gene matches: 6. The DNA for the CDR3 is TGTGCCAGCAGCCGCGGACAGGGGCCATACAATGAGCAGTTCTTC. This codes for CASSRGQGPYNEQFF.

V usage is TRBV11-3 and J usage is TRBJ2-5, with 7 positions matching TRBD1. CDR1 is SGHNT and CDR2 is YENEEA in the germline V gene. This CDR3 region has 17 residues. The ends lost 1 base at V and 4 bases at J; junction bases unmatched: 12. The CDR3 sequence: CASSLGFSLAGGETQYF. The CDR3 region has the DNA TGTGCCAGCAGCTTAGGGTTCTCACTCGCAGGGGGAGAGACCCAGTACTTC.

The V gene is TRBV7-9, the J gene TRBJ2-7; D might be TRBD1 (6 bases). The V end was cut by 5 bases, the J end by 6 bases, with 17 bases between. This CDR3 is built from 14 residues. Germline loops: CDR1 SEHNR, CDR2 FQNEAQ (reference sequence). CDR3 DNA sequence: TGTGCCAGCAGCCTCTGGGGGCAAGCATCCGAGCAGTACTTC. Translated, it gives CASSLWGQASEQYF.

CDR3 sequence (DNA): TGTGCCTGGAGGGGGACAGGGGAGGCCTATGGCTACACCTTC. Translating it yields CAWRGTGEAYGYTF. This chain connects TRBV30 to TRBJ1-2, with TRBD1 matching over 10 bases. Germline V CDR1 and CDR2: GTSNPN, SVGIG (reference sequence). Trimming cost V 3 bases and J 4 bases; bases outside gene matches: 5. The CDR3 is 14 amino acids.

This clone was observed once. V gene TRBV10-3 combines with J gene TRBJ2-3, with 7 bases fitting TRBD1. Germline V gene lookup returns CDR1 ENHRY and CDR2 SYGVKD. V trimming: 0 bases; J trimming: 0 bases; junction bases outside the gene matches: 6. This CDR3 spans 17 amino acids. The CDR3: CAISESLPGQSTDTQYF. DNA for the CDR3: TGTGCCATCAGTGAGTCCCTACCGGGACAGAGCACAGATACGCAGTATTTT.

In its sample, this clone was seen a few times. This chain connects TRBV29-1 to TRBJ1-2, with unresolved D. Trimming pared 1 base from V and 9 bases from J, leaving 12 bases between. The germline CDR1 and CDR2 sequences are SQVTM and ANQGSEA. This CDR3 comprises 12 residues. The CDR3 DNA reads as TGCAGCGTTGAAGTTCCGGGAATCAGCTACACCTTC. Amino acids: CSVEVPGISYTF.

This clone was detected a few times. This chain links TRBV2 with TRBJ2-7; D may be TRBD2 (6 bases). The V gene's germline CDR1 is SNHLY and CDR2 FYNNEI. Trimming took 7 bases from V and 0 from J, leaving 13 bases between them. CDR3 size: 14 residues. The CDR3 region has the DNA TGTGCCAGCATCCCCGCAGCGGGCTCCTACGAGCAGTACTTC. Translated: CASIPAAGSYEQYF.

The CDR3 DNA reads as TGTGGGTCAGGGGTTTTCGTAACAGATACGCAGTATTTT. Residues: CGSGVFVTDTQYF. The chain is built from TRBV2 and TRBJ2-3, with D maybe TRBD1 (6 bases). Germline V gene sequence: CDR1 SNHLY, CDR2 FYNNEI. The length of the CDR3 is 13 residues.

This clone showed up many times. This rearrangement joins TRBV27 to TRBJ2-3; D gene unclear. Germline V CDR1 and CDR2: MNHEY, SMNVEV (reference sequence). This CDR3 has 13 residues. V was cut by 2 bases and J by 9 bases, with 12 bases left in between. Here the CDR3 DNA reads TGTGCCAGCAGTTTAAATTGGAGTGGGACGCAGTATTTT. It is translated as CASSLNWSGTQYF.

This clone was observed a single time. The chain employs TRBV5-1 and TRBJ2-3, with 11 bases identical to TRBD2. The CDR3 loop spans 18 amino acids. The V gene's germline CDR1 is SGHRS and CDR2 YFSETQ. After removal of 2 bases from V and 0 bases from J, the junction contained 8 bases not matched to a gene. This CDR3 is CASSLAGGLAASTDTQYF. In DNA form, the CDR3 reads TGCGCCAGCAGCTTAGCTGGGGGACTAGCGGCTAGCACAGATACGCAGTATTTT.

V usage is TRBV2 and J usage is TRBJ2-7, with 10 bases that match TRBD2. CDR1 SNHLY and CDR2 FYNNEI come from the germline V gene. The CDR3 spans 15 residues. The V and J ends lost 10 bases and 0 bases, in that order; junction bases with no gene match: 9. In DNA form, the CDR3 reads TGTGCCACCTCCGATGGGACTAGCGTCTCCTACGAGCAGTACTTC. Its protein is CATSDGTSVSYEQYF.

CDR3 protein: CASSEVWSSPLHF. The CDR3, as DNA: TGTGCCAGCAGTGAAGTATGGAGTTCACCCCTCCACTTT. The chain links TRBV6-1 to TRBJ1-6; no firm D call. Trimming shortened V by 1 base and J by 9 bases, and 7 bases separated the two germline ends. The CDR3 extends over 13 amino acids. Germline V gives CDR1 MNHNS, CDR2 SASEGT.

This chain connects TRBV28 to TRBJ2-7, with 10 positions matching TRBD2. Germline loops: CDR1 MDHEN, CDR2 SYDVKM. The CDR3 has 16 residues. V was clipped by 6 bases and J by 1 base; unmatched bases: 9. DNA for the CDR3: TGTGCCAGCAGCGAAAGTTCTAGCGGGGGATCCTACGAGCAGTACTTC. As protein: CASSESSSGGSYEQYF. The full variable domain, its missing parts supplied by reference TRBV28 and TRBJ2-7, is DVKVTQSSRYLVKRTGEKVFLECVQDMDHENMFWYRQDPGLGLRLIYFSYDVKMKEKGDIPEGYSVSREKKERFSLILESASTNQTSMYLCASSESSSGGSYEQYFGPGTRLTVT.

In DNA, the CDR3 is TGTGCCACCAGTGATGGGAGCGGCAACATTCAGTACTTC. Protein product: CATSDGSGNIQYF. The chain links TRBV24-1 to TRBJ2-4; D possibly corresponds to TRBD2 (5 bases). The V gene lost 3 bases and the J gene lost 7 bases, with 9 bases spanning the gap. Germline V gene lookup returns CDR1 KGHDR and CDR2 SFDVKD. There are 13 residues in the CDR3.

The CDR3 DNA reads as TGTGCCAGTAGCGTGGAAAGGGGTTATGGCTACACCTTC. It encodes CASSVERGYGYTF. The V gene is TRBV19, the J gene TRBJ1-2, with D tentatively TRBD1 (5 bases). Germline values: CDR1 LNHDA, CDR2 SQIVND (reference sequence). Trimming stripped 6 bases from V and 5 bases from J, with 13 bases between. The CDR3 sequence is 13 residues long.

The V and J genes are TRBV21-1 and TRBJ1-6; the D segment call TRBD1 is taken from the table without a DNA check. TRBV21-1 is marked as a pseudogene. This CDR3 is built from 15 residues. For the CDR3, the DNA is TGTGCCACAGGGTACGGGCTTTCTGATAATTCACCCCTCCACTTT. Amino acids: CATGYGLSDNSPLHF.

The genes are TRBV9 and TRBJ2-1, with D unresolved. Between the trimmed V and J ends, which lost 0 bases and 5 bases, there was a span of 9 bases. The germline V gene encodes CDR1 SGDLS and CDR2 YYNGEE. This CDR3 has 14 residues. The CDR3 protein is CASSVVPGDNEQFF. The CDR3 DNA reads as TGTGCCAGCAGCGTAGTGCCAGGTGACAATGAGCAGTTCTTC.

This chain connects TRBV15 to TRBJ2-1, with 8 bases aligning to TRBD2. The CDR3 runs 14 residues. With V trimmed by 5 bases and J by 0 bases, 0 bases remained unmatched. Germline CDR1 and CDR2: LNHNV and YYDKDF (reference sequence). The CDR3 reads CATSGLASYNEQFF. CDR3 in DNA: TGTGCCACCAGCGGACTAGCCTCCTACAATGAGCAGTTCTTC.

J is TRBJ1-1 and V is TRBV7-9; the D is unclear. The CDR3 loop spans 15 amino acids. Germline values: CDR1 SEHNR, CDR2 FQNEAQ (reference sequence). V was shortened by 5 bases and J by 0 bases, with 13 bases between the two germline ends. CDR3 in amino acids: CASSGTTTLNTEAFF. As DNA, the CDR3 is TGTGCCAGCAGCGGAACAACTACACTGAACACTGAAGCTTTCTTT.

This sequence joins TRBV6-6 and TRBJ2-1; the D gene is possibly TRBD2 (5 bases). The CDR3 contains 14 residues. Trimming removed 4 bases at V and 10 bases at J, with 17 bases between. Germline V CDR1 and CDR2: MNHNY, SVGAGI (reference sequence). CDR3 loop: CASSSHSPRGEQFF. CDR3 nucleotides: TGTGCCAGCAGTTCCCACTCGCCCAGAGGGGAGCAGTTCTTC.

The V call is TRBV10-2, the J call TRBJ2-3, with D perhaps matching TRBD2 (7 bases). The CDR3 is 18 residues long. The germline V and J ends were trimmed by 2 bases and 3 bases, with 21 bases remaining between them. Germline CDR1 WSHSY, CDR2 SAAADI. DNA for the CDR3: TGCGCCAGCAGTGAGACCACATACCGGGGGGCCCTAACAGATACGCAGTATTTT. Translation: CASSETTYRGALTDTQYF.